The 20 T cell receptor beta chains given below trace back to one sample, sequenced in a study of T-cell memory formation after mild COVID-19 (dated by TCRdb to about 2021). Library prep was done by 5' RACE. The instrument given in TCRdb is Illumina NovaSeq 6000. TCRdb reprocessing: public reads trimmed at Q25 with fastp, clones called with MiXCR, in-frame beta chains kept. Each entry is one CDR3 protein sequence, shown with its most common DNA and genes. Counted in this sample were around 340,000 distinct CDR3 sequences; about 21% of them appeared once. Clones ranked in the top ten supply around an eighth of the sample. The sample taken for sequencing was PBMCs or a T cell subset sorted from them (not recorded which). The receptors originated from an adult woman who had mild COVID-19 (a few samples of this study predate the infection). The sample titles of this study are shuffled in the database, so cell type and time point are left out; the donor was told from shared clones.

This rearrangement joins TRBV5-1 to TRBJ1-2, with a weak D call TRBD1 (5 bases). The CDR3 is made up of 15 amino acids. CDR1 is SGHRS, CDR2 YFSETQ, per germline. V lost 5 bases to trimming and J lost 6 bases, with 20 bases between them. CDR3 amino acids: CASSTGVQTLDGYTF. For the CDR3, the DNA is TGCGCCAGCAGTACGGGGGTTCAAACCCTGGATGGCTACACCTTC.

CDR3 sequence (DNA): TGCAGCGTTGAACCCGGGACAGGGCAAGAGACCCAGTACTTC. Its translation: CSVEPGTGQETQYF. This chain uses TRBV29-1 with TRBJ2-5; 9 positions agree with TRBD1. The CDR3 length is 14 residues. With V trimmed by 2 bases and J by 2 bases, 3 bases remained unmatched. The germline CDR1 and CDR2 sequences are SQVTM and ANQGSEA.

This clonotype was counted between two and nine times. This chain joins TRBV12-3 or TRBV12-4 and TRBJ1-1, with D hard to call. The V end was cut by 6 bases, the J end by 2 bases, with 10 bases between. The CDR3 covers 13 residues. CDR3 sequence (DNA): TGTGCCAGCAGGCAGACTATAAACACTGAAGCTTTCTTT. This codes for CASRQTINTEAFF.

The rearrangement links TRBV12-3 or TRBV12-4 to TRBJ2-3; perhaps TRBD2 as D (5 bases). The length of the CDR3 is 14 residues. Trimming took off 7 bases at V and 3 bases at J, with 14 bases between the two ends. As DNA, the CDR3 is TGTGCCAGCACACCCTCGGCGGGTACAGATACGCAGTATTTT. The encoded protein is CASTPSAGTDTQYF.

This chain links TRBV15 with TRBJ1-4; D gene uncertain. The CDR3 runs to 15 residues. The germline CDR1 and CDR2 sequences are LNHNV and YYDKDF (reference sequence). Trimming left V 3 bases short and J 0 bases short, with 8 bases between. The CDR3 spells CATSRAPSTNEKLFF. The CDR3 region has the DNA TGTGCCACCAGCAGGGCTCCATCAACTAATGAAAAACTGTTTTTT.

J is TRBJ2-1 and V is TRBV18; 7 bases align to TRBD1. V was clipped by 6 bases and J by 3 bases; unmatched bases: 8. The CDR3 totals 15 residues. The germline CDR1 and CDR2 sequences are KGHSH and LQKENI. The CDR3 here is CASSPGTAIYNEQFF. DNA of the CDR3: TGTGCCAGCTCCCCCGGGACAGCCATCTACAATGAGCAGTTCTTC.

This clonotype was seen only a few times. The chain carries TRBV6-5 and TRBJ2-7; possible D gene TRBD1, 5 bases. Germline CDR1 MNHEY, CDR2 SVGAGI. This CDR3 is 12 amino acids long. The V gene lost 7 bases and the J gene lost 7 bases, with 14 bases spanning the gap. This CDR3 is CASIGRPGEQYF. CDR3 sequence (DNA): TGTGCCAGCATTGGGCGGCCAGGGGAGCAGTACTTC.

The chain links TRBV5-1 to TRBJ2-1, with 12 bases identical to TRBD2. Per the germline V gene, CDR1 is SGHRS and CDR2 is YFSETQ. This CDR3 has 15 residues. The junction had 8 bases not matched to a gene; V was cut back by 4 bases and J by 9 bases. The CDR3 here is CASSMTSGSVAEQFF. The CDR3 bases are TGCGCCAGCAGCATGACTAGCGGGAGTGTAGCTGAGCAGTTCTTC.

The chain is built from TRBV20-1 and TRBJ2-3; TRBD2 matches 9 bases. The CDR3 is 15 amino acids. CDR1 DFQATT and CDR2 SNEGSKA come from the germline V gene (reference sequence). Trimming took 4 bases from V and 2 from J; bases not matched to a gene: 7. CDR3 sequence (DNA): TGCAGTGCTATTTCTGCGGGGGGGTCCACAGATACGCAGTATTTT. Protein sequence: CSAISAGGSTDTQYF.

This clonotype was picked up a small number of times. The chain combines TRBV24-1 with TRBJ2-1; TRBD1 or TRBD2 may be the D gene (5 bases each). Germline CDR1 reads KGHDR; CDR2 reads SFDVKD. Trimming took 5 bases from V and 4 from J, leaving 17 bases between them. This CDR3 is built from 16 residues. In nucleotides, the CDR3 is TGTGCCACCAGTGGTGGGGGAACAGTCGGGTACAATGAGCAGTTCTTC. It translates to CATSGGGTVGYNEQFF.

In this sample, this clonotype turned up many times. This sequence joins TRBV7-9 and TRBJ2-2, with D maybe TRBD1 (6 bases). This CDR3 spans 13 amino acids. Germline values: CDR1 SEHNR, CDR2 FQNEAQ (reference sequence). Trimming shortened V by 4 bases and J by 7 bases, and 10 bases separated the two germline ends. The CDR3 is CASSSQGYGELFF. In nucleotides, the CDR3 is TGTGCCAGCAGCTCACAGGGTTACGGGGAGCTGTTTTTT.

A few counts support this clonotype. This rearrangement joins TRBV24-1 to TRBJ2-3; D perhaps matches TRBD1 (6 bases). Trimming took off 5 bases at V and 6 bases at J, with 14 bases between the two ends. Per the germline V gene, CDR1 is KGHDR and CDR2 is SFDVKD. This CDR3 region has 14 residues. CDR3 sequence reads: CATSGSSGVDTQYF. The DNA of the CDR3 is TGTGCCACCAGTGGGTCCTCAGGGGTTGATACGCAGTATTTT.

The chain employs TRBV5-1 and TRBJ2-2; D call uncertain. The length of the CDR3 is 15 residues. V was cut by 0 bases and J by 4 bases, with 10 bases left in between. From germline, CDR1 is SGHRS and CDR2 YFSETQ. CDR3 in amino acids: CASSLVYQTTGELFF. Written as DNA, the CDR3 is TGCGCCAGCAGCTTGGTTTACCAGACCACCGGGGAGCTGTTTTTT.

The chain has TRBV7-9 and TRBJ1-1, with D perhaps matching TRBD1 (5 bases). In germline, CDR1 is SEHNR, CDR2 FQNEAQ (reference sequence). V dropped 5 bases and J dropped 4 bases, with 14 bases sitting between them. This CDR3 is built from 14 residues. The chain's CDR3 is CASSVQGSSTEAFF. In nucleotides, the CDR3 is TGTGCCAGCAGCGTCCAGGGTTCGAGCACTGAAGCTTTCTTT.

This clonotype was counted a few times. The chain uses TRBV4-1 and TRBJ1-1; possible D gene TRBD1, 5 bases. This CDR3 is 13 amino acids long. Germline loops: CDR1 MGHRA, CDR2 YSYEKL. The V gene lost 5 bases and the J gene lost 10 bases, with 17 bases spanning the gap. Here the CDR3 DNA reads TGCGCCAGCAGCGTAAGATTCAGGGAAGGAGCTTTCTTT. Its protein product is CASSVRFREGAFF.

The chain links TRBV6-5 to TRBJ1-5; no reliable D call. The germline gives CDR1 MNHEY, CDR2 SVGAGI. V was trimmed by 0 bases and J by 7 bases, leaving 13 bases between them. The CDR3 has 15 residues. This CDR3 is CASSYSNVLGQPQHF. The CDR3 DNA sequence: TGTGCCAGCAGTTACTCGAACGTCTTGGGGCAGCCCCAGCATTTT.

The gene calls are TRBV20-1 and TRBJ2-5; D tentatively fits TRBD1 or TRBD2 (5 bases each). There are 14 residues in the CDR3. The V and J ends lost 2 bases and 5 bases respectively, with 15 bases between them. Germline V CDR1 and CDR2: DFQATT, SNEGSKA (reference sequence). As DNA, the CDR3 is TGCAGTGCTAGAAGTACTAGAGGGGTGGAGACCCAGTACTTC. This gives the protein CSARSTRGVETQYF.

This clonotype has just a few counts. The chain couples TRBV12-3 or TRBV12-4 to TRBJ2-5, with 9 bases matching TRBD2. CDR3 length equals 16 residues. V trimming: 3 bases; J trimming: 5 bases; junction bases outside the gene matches: 10. CDR3 residues: CASSFLAGGPFETQYF. DNA for the CDR3: TGTGCCAGCAGTTTTCTGGCGGGGGGGCCATTTGAGACCCAGTACTTC.

In its sample, this clonotype was seen a few times. The V call is TRBV29-1, the J call TRBJ2-3; D is tentatively TRBD1 or TRBD2 (5 bases each). The ends were cut back, 5 bases at V and 6 bases at J, with 18 bases in the middle. Germline assignment: CDR1 SQVTM and CDR2 ANQGSEA. The CDR3 has 14 residues. CDR3: CSVTLGLPGDTQYF. The CDR3 DNA sequence: TGCAGCGTTACCTTGGGGCTCCCGGGGGATACGCAGTATTTT.

This clonotype was seen ten or more times. The chain is built from TRBV24-1 and TRBJ2-2; D is ambiguous. Trimming cost V 7 bases and J 1 base, with 9 bases left between them. The CDR3 consists of 14 residues. Germline V lookup: CDR1 KGHDR, CDR2 SFDVKD. DNA for the CDR3: TGTGCCACCAGGAAGAATGAGAACACCGGGGAGCTGTTTTTT. Protein product: CATRKNENTGELFF.